The source of this T cell receptor beta chain is a study of blood T cell repertoires in COVID-19. The overall study: Some COVID-19 samples were acute and others convalescent; all came from the United States, Italy and Spain. PBMCs, B-cell-depleted T cells, or T cells provided the cDNA or gDNA that made up the material.

After removal of 3 bases from V and 5 bases from J, the junction contained 7 bases not matched to a gene. This CDR3 has 15 amino acids. Germline CDR1 MNHEY, CDR2 SMNVEV (reference sequence). Per the original data handling: Nucleated cell counts were estimated from reference gene primer amplification. Clones were sequenced by immunoSEQ multiplex PCR, and TCRdb holds only the in-frame ones, with some missing. Clone size and the V and J calls come from that table; the DNA yielded D and trimming. The sample includes over 150,000 clones, about 88% of them seen just once. The sequencing sample was made of peripheral blood. The chain is built from TRBV27 and TRBJ2-1; 7 bases fit TRBD2. The receptor comes from a man aged 18 to 35 who had recovered from COVID-19. The CDR3 loop is CASSFISSGDNEQFF. The CDR3 DNA reads TGTGCCAGCAGTTTTATCTCTAGCGGAGACAATGAGCAGTTCTTC.